This TCR beta chain came from a study of blood T cell repertoires in COVID-19. Study background: Samples representing acute and convalescent COVID-19 were sourced from the United States, Italy and Spain. In each case, the material was cDNA or gDNA derived from T cells, B-cell-depleted T cells, or PBMCs.

V shed 3 bases and J 4 bases; nucleotides not matched to a gene: 3. The CDR3 has 14 residues. The germline CDR1 and CDR2 sequences are LNHDA and SQIVND (reference sequence). Per the original methods: Reference gene primer amplification yielded estimated nucleated cell counts. Libraries were prepared by immunoSEQ multiplex PCR; TCRdb keeps only in-frame clonotypes and omits some of them. The V and J calls and the clone size are those of that table, but D and trimming were determined from the DNA. The table includes 150,000 to 200,000 clones, around 87% detected once. Sequences were obtained from peripheral blood. This TCR derives from a man aged 40-50 years with active or convalescent COVID-19. V gene TRBV19 combines with J gene TRBJ2-7; 10 bases match TRBD1. Written as DNA, the CDR3 is TGTGCCAGTAGTATTTCGGACAGGGGGTACGAGCAGTACTTC. Protein sequence: CASSISDRGYEQYF.